This TCR beta chain was documented in a study of blood T cells in healthy people across ages. Notes on the study in general: Across the age range, TCR beta diversity per million T cells fell in a roughly linear way.

As to this clonotype: The antigen is not known.

The CDR3 has 15 amino acids. With 3 bases removed from V and 4 bases from J, the gap between germline ends came to 12 bases. Primed by a sample-barcoded 5' primer and a J-beta primer mix, a second PCR proceeded for 7 to 11 cycles. MiXCR was run by TCRdb on the 5' RACE reads, yielding one entry per CDR3 protein. Among about 780,000 distinct CDR3 sequences, 46% were seen once, and the ten largest hold roughly 20%. This sequence joins TRBV12-3 or TRBV12-4 and TRBJ2-2; a weak D match, TRBD1 (7 bases). The sequencing sample was made of blood. The TCR sequence derives from a man of 80 years or more in good health. The CDR3, as DNA: TGTGCCAGCAGTTTTAGTCAGGGGGGCACCGGGGAGCTGTTTTTT. It specifies CASSFSQGGTGELFF.